Detailed here is one T cell receptor (beta chain). What it binds is not known. Germline values: CDR1 SGDLS, CDR2 YYNGEE. The V and J ends lost 4 bases and 1 base, in that order; junction bases with no gene match: 7. The CDR3 runs 16 residues. Time point specified: newly diagnosed GD, antithyroid drugs for less than 3 months. Following extraction of RNA from PBMCs, that RNA was used to make the TCR library. EDTA tubes received 7.5 to 9 milliliters of collected peripheral blood. This entry belongs to a study of regulatory T cells in long-lasting Graves disease. Points from the study as a whole: TRBV28 was favored in persistent disease, as were TRBJ1-2 and TRBJ2-5. Study of thyroid tissue was not done, with only peripheral blood studied.

CDR3-region Arm-PCR and iRepertoire HTBI primers produced the TCR beta libraries. TCRdb ran MiXCR on the multiplex PCR reads and lists one entry per CDR3 protein. Of some 560,000 distinct CDR3 sequences in the sample, about 16% are singletons; the top ten hold 25%. The same data also went into a second study, on T cells in Graves' hyperthyroidism and ophthalmopathy.

The sample consisted of peripheral blood mononuclear cells (PBMCs), taken at new diagnosis, from a patient treated with antithyroid drugs. The rearrangement links TRBV9 to TRBJ2-5; the match to TRBD2 covers 10 bases. This TCR was sampled from a woman between 40 and 65 years old with Graves disease. The CDR3 region is CASSPHSGGPQETQYF. CDR3 in DNA: TGTGCCAGCAGCCCTCATAGCGGGGGGCCCCAAGAGACCCAGTACTTC.